This T cell receptor (beta chain) was recovered during a study of T cell responses to AZD1222 COVID-19 vaccine. The protocol was immunoSEQ multiplex PCR, while the TCRdb copy is restricted to in-frame clones and leaves out a portion. The sample consists of approximately 13,000 clones, about 80% of them appearing once. The CDR3 sequence is 15 residues long. Germline CDR1 and CDR2: SGHRS and YFSETQ. V was pared by 0 bases and J by 7 bases, with 5 bases of the junction left unmatched. Here the sequenced sample was peripheral blood, taken 28 days after the second AZD1222 dose. This chain joins TRBV5-1 and TRBJ2-1, with 9 bases lining up with TRBD2. This sequence originates from an adult who received the AZD1222 COVID-19 vaccine. The CDR3 DNA sequence: TGCGCCAGCAGCTTGGCGGTAGCGGGAGTAAATGAGCAGTTCTTC. Its translation: CASSLAVAGVNEQFF.